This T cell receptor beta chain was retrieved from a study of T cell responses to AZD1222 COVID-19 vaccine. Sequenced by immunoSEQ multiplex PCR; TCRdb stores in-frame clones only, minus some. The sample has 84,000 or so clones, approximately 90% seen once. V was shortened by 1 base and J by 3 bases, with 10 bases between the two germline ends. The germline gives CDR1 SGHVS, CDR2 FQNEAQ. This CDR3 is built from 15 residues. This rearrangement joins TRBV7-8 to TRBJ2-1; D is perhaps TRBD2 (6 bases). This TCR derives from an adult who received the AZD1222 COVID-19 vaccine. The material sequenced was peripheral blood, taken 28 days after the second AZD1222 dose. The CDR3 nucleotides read TGTGCCAGCAGCTTAGTGGCGGGGTACTACAATGAGCAGTTCTTC. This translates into CASSLVAGYYNEQFF.